Listed below are T cell receptor beta chains from one sample, sequenced in a study of Tregs in tolerant kidney transplant recipients. Repertoires were generated with immunoSEQ multiplex PCR, while TCRdb's copy carries only in-frame clones and drops some. The sample shows around 230,000 clones, about four fifths of them seen only once. The source material was CD4+ T cells from blood. The source is a human donor in good health. The CDR3 runs from the conserved cysteine through the conserved F or W. The order of the fields is J gene, V gene, D gene, clone size, CDR3 protein, CDR3 DNA. A D gene is named only where the DNA matches it firmly. Expanded clones get a size class; other rows say once, few or many, or leave the size out.

TRBJ1-1	TRBV30	TRBD1	.	CAWGGDSNTEAFF	TGTGCCTGGGGGGGGGACAGTAACACTGAAGCTTTCTTT
TRBJ1-1	TRBV11-2	TRBD1	few	CASNRNQGVNTEAFF	TGTGCCAGCAACCGTAACCAGGGGGTGAACACTGAAGCTTTCTTT
TRBJ2-7	TRBV5-8	.	.	CASSPMRQPNLVEQYF	TGTGCCAGCAGCCCGATGCGACAGCCGAACCTAGTCGAGCAGTACTTC
TRBJ1-1	TRBV19	.	.	CASSIRQGRTEAFF	TGTGCCAGTAGTATACGTCAGGGACGGACTGAAGCTTTCTTT
TRBJ2-1	TRBV7-9	.	once	CASSLGLIGTLGDEQFF	TGTGCCAGCAGCTTAGGTTTGATTGGGACTCTCGGGGATGAGCAGTTCTTC
TRBJ2-5	TRBV5-4	TRBD2	.	CASSLPPGGQETQYF	TGTGCCAGCAGCTTGCCACCGGGGGGGCAAGAGACCCAGTACTTC
TRBJ1-4	TRBV7-9	.	.	CASSLGRLATNEKLFF	TGTGCTAGCAGCTTGGGACGGCTTGCAACTAATGAAAAACTGTTTTTT
TRBJ1-1	TRBV6-6	.	.	CASSYGVDAEAFF	TGTGCCAGCAGTTACGGGGTTGACGCTGAAGCTTTCTTT
TRBJ2-3	TRBV2	.	.	CASSRLVSTDTQYF	TGTGCCAGCAGTCGACTTGTTAGCACAGATACGCAGTATTTT
TRBJ1-2	TRBV6-5	.	.	CASSYYPATEGYTF	TGTGCCAGCAGTTACTATCCGGCCACGGAAGGCTACACCTTC
TRBJ2-3	TRBV19	.	.	CASGQKTLLGSTDTQYF	TGTGCCAGTGGCCAGAAGACCCTATTGGGGAGCACAGATACGCAGTATTTT
TRBJ2-4	TRBV4-2	TRBD2	few	CASSQEGLANQGAKNIQYF	TGTGCCAGCAGCCAAGAGGGACTAGCCAATCAGGGGGCCAAAAACATTCAGTACTTC
TRBJ2-7	TRBV11-3	TRBD2	.	CASSILSGSEQYF	TGTGCCAGCAGCATCCTTAGCGGGAGCGAGCAGTACTTC
TRBJ2-7	TRBV11-2	TRBD1	.	CASSLTPDRGVYEQYF	TGTGCCAGCAGCTTAACACCGGACAGGGGGGTCTACGAGCAGTACTTC
TRBJ2-3	TRBV18	.	.	CASSPRRGDTDTQYF	TGTGCCAGCTCACCAAGAAGAGGGGACACAGATACGCAGTATTTT
TRBJ2-7	TRBV5-1	.	.	CASSPLGQGAYEQYF	TGCGCCAGTAGCCCCCTCGGGCAGGGAGCCTACGAGCAGTACTTC
TRBJ2-7	TRBV6-5	TRBD2	once	CASSPLRRGSFEQYF	TGTGCCAGCAGCCCCCTAAGGCGGGGGTCCTTCGAGCAGTACTTC
TRBJ1-6	TRBV11-2	TRBD1	.	CASSTWRTGGRSPLHF	TGTGCCAGCAGCACCTGGCGGACAGGGGGAAGGTCACCCCTCCACTTT
TRBJ1-4	TRBV5-1	.	.	CASSLVPGEGEKLFF	TGCGCCAGCAGCTTGGTTCCAGGGGAGGGAGAAAAACTGTTTTTT
TRBJ2-1	TRBV29-1	.	.	CSVVSDSSYNEQFF	TGCAGCGTTGTTAGCGACAGCTCCTACAATGAGCAGTTCTTC
TRBJ2-5	TRBV19	TRBD2	.	CASSYSPGLAGGPRETQYF	TGTGCCAGTAGTTACTCACCGGGACTAGCGGGGGGGCCCCGAGAGACCCAGTACTTC
TRBJ1-2	TRBV6-6	.	.	CASSYSGQGGYTF	TGTGCCAGCAGTTACTCGGGCCAGGGCGGCTACACCTTC
TRBJ1-4	TRBV6-5	.	once	CASSYSRDPTNEKLFF	TGTGCCAGCAGTTACTCGAGAGACCCAACTAATGAAAAACTGTTTTTT
TRBJ1-4	TRBV5-5	TRBD1	.	CASSSGTGYSNEKLFF	TGTGCCAGCAGCTCGGGGACAGGGTATTCTAATGAAAAACTGTTTTTT
TRBJ1-4	TRBV4-1	.	.	CASSQVTTAFNEKLFF	TGCGCCAGCAGCCAAGTGACGACTGCGTTCAATGAAAAACTGTTTTTT
TRBJ1-3	TRBV4-2	.	.	CASSQEQLSGNTIYF	TGTGCCAGCAGCCAAGAACAACTCTCTGGAAACACCATATATTTT
TRBJ1-2	TRBV5-1	.	.	CASSASSYGYTF	TGCGCCAGCAGCGCCTCTAGTTATGGCTACACCTTC
TRBJ2-2	TRBV18	TRBD2	once	CASSSLSGRATGELFF	TGTGCCAGCTCATCCCTCAGCGGGAGGGCCACCGGGGAGCTGTTTTTT
TRBJ2-7	TRBV6-5	.	few	CASSSFRGSYEQYF	TGTGCCAGCAGTTCATTCCGGGGATCCTACGAGCAGTACTTC
TRBJ2-7	TRBV5-4	TRBD2	.	CASSLATSGRYEQYF	TGTGCCAGCAGCTTGGCGACTAGCGGGAGGTACGAGCAGTACTTC
TRBJ2-5	TRBV5-6	.	.	CASSLVRTQETQYF	TGTGCCAGCAGCTTGGTCAGGACTCAAGAGACCCAGTACTTC
TRBJ2-6	TRBV30	TRBD2	.	CACTGLAVSGANVLTF	TGTGCCTGTACTGGACTAGCGGTGTCTGGGGCCAACGTCCTGACTTTC
TRBJ1-3	TRBV5-8	TRBD1	.	CASSPWTGASSGNTIYF	TGTGCCAGCAGCCCTTGGACAGGGGCGAGCTCTGGAAACACCATATATTTT
TRBJ2-7	TRBV6-6	.	once	CASSRGLGGDEQYF	TGTGCCAGCAGTCGGGGGCTGGGAGGAGACGAGCAGTACTTC
TRBJ2-7	TRBV5-4	.	.	CASSRSSRRDYEQYF	TGTGCCAGCAGCCGCTCTAGCCGGCGGGACTACGAGCAGTACTTC
TRBJ2-5	TRBV5-4	TRBD2	.	CASRATSGGGSETQYF	TGTGCCAGCCGAGCGACTAGCGGGGGGGGTTCAGAGACCCAGTACTTC
TRBJ2-7	TRBV5-1	.	few	CASSLITGSFYEQYF	TGCGCCAGCAGCTTGATCACAGGGTCTTTCTACGAGCAGTACTTC